This T cell receptor (beta chain) is from a study of T cell repertoires in cytomegalovirus infection. This clonotype was picked up a small number of times. Its antigen remains unknown. TCRdb itself ran the reads through MiXCR, one entry per CDR3 protein. Altogether some 220,000 distinct CDR3 sequences are present, 30% to 45% being singletons, with the ten largest covering 55% to 60%. The CDR3 contains 18 residues. V was pared by 9 bases and J by 1 base, with 25 bases between. Germline V gene data show CDR1 as SGHTA and CDR2 as FQGTGA. The sequence came from a human donor in good health (CMV status not recorded). Some clones in this sample may be carry-over from other donors' samples. The chain joins TRBV7-3 to TRBJ2-4, with a tentative D call TRBD1 (7 bases). Sequences were derived from CD8+ T cells from cultured PBMCs, sampled from culture after CMV antigen stimulation. CDR3 in amino acids: CASSLIRRGLRAKNIQYF. CDR3 nucleotides: TGTGCCAGTAGCCTCATCAGGAGGGGGCTTAGGGCCAAAAACATTCAGTACTTC.